This record concerns one TCR beta chain sequence. No antigen is known for it. This record comes from a study of T cell responses to AZD1222 COVID-19 vaccine. The study, taken as a whole, reports: Recipients of two AZD1222 doses showed rising Spike-specific TCR breadth and depth. White British people made up most donors, females outnumbered males, and clonal diversity was possibly underestimated. Of spike-specific TCRs, nearly half reportedly target regions left unmutated in variants.

Clones were read by immunoSEQ multiplex PCR, and TCRdb kept only the in-frame ones, dropping some. The sample has about 110,000 clones, 85% to 90% seen once. The CDR3 loop spans 13 amino acids. With 2 bases removed from V and 4 bases from J, the gap between germline ends came to 8 bases. The sequence was collected from an adult in good health. The input for sequencing was peripheral blood, taken on day 0 of AZD1222 vaccination. This chain connects TRBV12-3 or TRBV12-4 to TRBJ1-1, with D tentatively TRBD1 (5 bases). The CDR3 loop is CASSLTGRTEAFF. CDR3 DNA sequence: TGTGCCAGCAGTTTAACAGGTCGCACTGAAGCTTTCTTT.